These T cell receptor beta chains were read from a single sample in a study of cytomegalovirus exposure and HLA in healthy donors. Repertoires were generated with immunoSEQ multiplex PCR, while TCRdb's copy carries only in-frame clones and drops some. This sample has 85,000 to 95,000 clones, with roughly 69% found just once. Specimen: PBMCs. The receptors derive from a woman between 25 and 40 years old in good health and CMV-seronegative. Both conserved end residues are part of each CDR3. The order of the fields is D gene, clone size, J gene, V gene, CDR3 DNA, CDR3 protein. A D gene is named only where the DNA matches it firmly. Where a row states a size, it is once, few, many or the class of an expanded clone; other rows omit it.

TRBD2 - TRBJ2-7 TRBV27 TGTGCCAGCAGCCTGCTGGGGGGGGTAGCGGGAGGAACCTACGAGCAGTACTTC CASSLLGGVAGGTYEQYF
- - TRBJ1-6 TRBV6-4 TGTGCCAGCAGACGATCCTTGGGCAATTCACCCCTCCACTTT CASRRSLGNSPLHF
- - TRBJ2-7 TRBV5-1 TGCGCCAGCAGCTTGGGCTACGGGGGACCCTACGAGCAGTACTTC CASSLGYGGPYEQYF
- - TRBJ2-7 TRBV5-6 TGTGCCACGTCTGGGCCCACGGAGCAGTACTTC CATSGPTEQYF
- few TRBJ2-1 TRBV11-1 TGTGCCAGCAGCCCAACAGGGCGGACCTACAATGAGCAGTTCTTC CASSPTGRTYNEQFF
TRBD1 - TRBJ2-3 TRBV27 TGTGCCAGCAGTTTGTGGACAGGGCTCACAGATACGCAGTATTTT CASSLWTGLTDTQYF
TRBD1 few TRBJ1-1 TRBV11-3 TGTGCCAGCAGCTTAGTGAGGGGGCAGGGGAAAGAGGGAGCTTTCTTT CASSLVRGQGKEGAFF
TRBD1 - TRBJ1-5 TRBV6-5 TGTGCCAGCAGTTACGGGACAGCTTATTGGCCCCAGCATTTC CASSYGTAYWPQHF
TRBD2 - TRBJ2-7 TRBV4-3 TGCGCCAGCAGCCAAGATTTCTCTACTAGCGTCTCCTACGAGCAGTACTTC CASSQDFSTSVSYEQYF
- - TRBJ1-1 TRBV7-9 TGTGCCAGCAGCTTAACTTTGGGCAGGGAAGCTTTCTTT CASSLTLGREAFF
TRBD2 - TRBJ2-3 TRBV7-2 TGTGCCAGCAGCTCCGAGACTAGCGGGACGACAGATACGCAGTATTTT CASSSETSGTTDTQYF
- - TRBJ2-7 TRBV7-2 TGTGCCAGCAGCTTAGCAAGGACACTCTACGAGCAGTACTTC CASSLARTLYEQYF
TRBD2 - TRBJ2-7 TRBV6-5 TGTGCCAGCAAGCCCGGGGGGGTTCTATACGAGCAGTACTTC CASKPGGVLYEQYF
- - TRBJ1-4 TRBV19 TGTGCCAGCGGGGGATGGGAAAAACTGTTTTTT CASGGWEKLFF
TRBD1 - TRBJ1-3 TRBV11-2 TGTGCCAGCAGCCTACAGGGGTTCTCTGGAAACACCATATATTTT CASSLQGFSGNTIYF
- - TRBJ2-5 TRBV5-1 TGCGCCAGCAGCTTGGGGGAGAGTGGGGAGACCCAGTACTTC CASSLGESGETQYF
TRBD1 - TRBJ1-5 TRBV2 TGTGCCAGCAGCCTACAGGGGGGGAGCAATCAGCCCCAGCATTTT CASSLQGGSNQPQHF
- - TRBJ1-5 TRBV11-2 TGTGCCAGCAGCTTTAGTAGCAATCAGCCCCAGCATTTT CASSFSSNQPQHF
TRBD2 - TRBJ2-2 TRBV5-5 TGTGCCAGCAGTTTATTACTGCAGGGACTAGCGGGAGGGCCAACCGGGGAGCTGTTTTTT CASSLLLQGLAGGPTGELFF
- - TRBJ1-2 TRBV6-1 TGTGCCAGCACGGTTGGGCCCTTCAAAGATGGCTACACCTTC CASTVGPFKDGYTF
- - TRBJ2-7 TRBV19 TGTGCCAGTAGTATCGACGGGGAGGAGGCCTACTACGAGCAGTACTTC CASSIDGEEAYYEQYF
TRBD2 - TRBJ2-5 TRBV7-6 TGTGCCAGCAGCCCCCGGACTAGATCGGAGACCCAGTACTTC CASSPRTRSETQYF
TRBD2 once TRBJ2-7 TRBV4-1 TGCGCCAGCAGCCAAGATTCCGCGGGGGGTCGTGAGCAGTACTTC CASSQDSAGGREQYF